These 3 T cell receptor beta chains were all obtained from the same sample, sequenced in a study of blood T cell repertoires in COVID-19. TCRdb's table, derived via immunoSEQ multiplex PCR, lists solely in-frame clones and lacks some. Seen here are about 130,000 clones, about 92% observed once, and the top ten hold about 4%. The specimen sequenced was peripheral blood. The receptor set was obtained from a man aged 50 to 60 with active COVID-19.

The chain couples TRBV5-5 to TRBJ1-2; D is ambiguous. Germline V CDR1 and CDR2: SGHKS, YYEKEE (reference sequence). Trimming took off 4 bases at V and 2 bases at J, with 12 bases between the two ends. This CDR3 is 14 amino acids long. The CDR3 protein is CASSQRTVNYGYTF. The CDR3 bases are TGTGCCAGCAGCCAACGAACAGTAAACTATGGCTACACCTTC.

The gene calls are TRBV18 and TRBJ1-1; no definite D call. V was shortened by 1 base and J by 3 bases, with 12 bases between the two germline ends. CDR1 and CDR2 (germline): KGHSH, LQKENI. This CDR3 comprises 15 residues. CDR3 DNA: TGTGCCAGCTCACCACTTCGCAACAGTTACACTGAAGCTTTCTTT. It yields the protein CASSPLRNSYTEAFF.

The V call is TRBV5-4, the J call TRBJ1-3; TRBD1 aligns across 8 bases. The junction had 11 bases not matched to a gene; V was cut back by 5 bases and J by 4 bases. The germline CDR1 and CDR2 sequences are SGHNT and YYREEE (reference sequence). This CDR3 comprises 16 residues. CDR3 region: CASSSRTGQPGNTIYF. CDR3 sequence (DNA): TGTGCCAGCAGTTCGAGGACAGGGCAACCAGGAAACACCATATATTTT.